Each of the 29 T cell receptor beta chains below was sequenced from the same sample in a study of blood T cell repertoires in COVID-19. Clones were read by immunoSEQ multiplex PCR, and TCRdb kept only the in-frame ones, dropping some. Altogether about 460,000 clones are present, 88% being singletons, with the ten largest covering roughly 8%. The sample taken for sequencing was PBMCs or T cells enriched from blood (not recorded which). The receptor source for this set is a woman aged 55-69 years who had recovered from COVID-19.

This rearrangement joins TRBV29-1 to TRBJ1-2; a weak D match, TRBD1 (6 bases). The V gene lost 4 bases and the J gene lost 0 bases, with 12 bases spanning the gap. This CDR3 is built from 14 residues. CDR1 is SQVTM and CDR2 is ANQGSEA in the germline V gene. CDR3 protein: CSVVRTDSNYGYTF. CDR3 DNA sequence: TGCAGCGTTGTCCGGACAGACTCTAACTATGGCTACACCTTC.

The rearrangement uses TRBV2 and TRBJ1-4; 7 bases agree with TRBD1. Per germline, CDR1 SNHLY and CDR2 FYNNEI. V was pared by 6 bases and J by 5 bases, with 3 bases of the junction left unmatched. CDR3 length equals 13 residues. DNA of the CDR3: TGTGCCAGCAGGTTACAGGGGAATGAAAAACTGTTTTTT. This sequence encodes CASRLQGNEKLFF.

The V call is TRBV5-1, the J call TRBJ1-1, with 7 bases identical to TRBD1. The V gene's germline CDR1 is SGHRS and CDR2 YFSETQ. The CDR3 totals 14 residues. The V gene end was trimmed by 0 bases and the J gene end by 5 bases; junction bases not matched to a gene: 4. In nucleotides, the CDR3 is TGCGCCAGCAGCTTGGGAACAGGGGAGACTGAAGCTTTCTTT. Translated, it gives CASSLGTGETEAFF.

The rearrangement joins TRBV10-3 to TRBJ1-2; 9 nucleotides align to TRBD1. The CDR3 loop spans 14 amino acids. Germline values: CDR1 ENHRY, CDR2 SYGVKD. V lost 7 bases, J lost 7 bases, and 10 bases stayed unmatched. DNA for the CDR3: TGTGCCATCATCGCCGACAGGGGGGTTAGTGGCTACACCTTC. The encoded protein is CAIIADRGVSGYTF.

CDR3 nucleotides: TGTGCCAGCAGCCTCATTACCGGGGAGCTGTTTTTT. Protein sequence: CASSLITGELFF. The chain is built from TRBV3-1 (or the pseudogene TRBV3-2) and TRBJ2-2; no clear D. The germline V and J ends were trimmed by 4 bases and 5 bases, with 5 bases remaining between them. This CDR3 is 12 amino acids long. Germline V gene data show CDR1 as LGHDT and CDR2 as YNNKEL (reference sequence).

This chain uses TRBV3-1 (or the pseudogene TRBV3-2) with TRBJ2-2, with TRBD2 as a possible D gene (6 bases). The germline gives CDR1 LGHDT, CDR2 YNNKEL (reference sequence). This CDR3 region has 12 residues. The V end lost 3 bases, the J end lost 14 bases, and 13 bases lay between the germline ends. As DNA, the CDR3 is TGTGCCAGCAGCCAGGCACGGGACTTACTGTTTTTT. Translating gives CASSQARDLLFF.

The chain employs TRBV5-4 and TRBJ1-2; tentatively, D is TRBD1 (6 bases). Germline lookup yields CDR1 SGHNT and CDR2 YYREEE (reference sequence). Trimming removed 1 base from V and 4 bases from J, with 8 bases in between. The CDR3 is 13 residues long. For the CDR3, the DNA is TGTGCCAGCAGCTTGACAGGGATCTATGGCTACACCTTC. As protein: CASSLTGIYGYTF.

The chain is built from TRBV9 and TRBJ2-5, with D possibly matching TRBD1 (5 bases). Trimming removed 3 bases at V and 4 bases at J, with 10 bases between. Germline V gives CDR1 SGDLS, CDR2 YYNGEE. The CDR3 loop spans 13 amino acids. The DNA for the CDR3 is TGTGCCAGCAGCGAAGGGGCAGCAGAGACCCAGTACTTC. This codes for CASSEGAAETQYF.

This chain joins TRBV5-1 and TRBJ2-1; a possible D gene is TRBD1 (6 bases). Germline V gene sequence: CDR1 SGHRS, CDR2 YFSETQ. Trimming cost V 0 bases and J 10 bases, with 14 bases left between them. The CDR3 is 14 residues long. Written as DNA, the CDR3 is TGCGCCAGCAGCTTGGGGGGGACATTAGTGGAGCAGTTCTTC. Protein product: CASSLGGTLVEQFF. Variable domain in full (rest from reference TRBV5-1 and TRBJ2-1): KAGVTQTPRYLIKTRGQQVTLSCSPISGHRSVSWYQQTPGQGLQFLFEYFSETQRNKGNFPGRFSGRQFSNSRSEMNVSTLELGDSALYLCASSLGGTLVEQFFGPGTRLTVL.

The V call is TRBV29-1, the J call TRBJ1-1; a weak D match, TRBD1 (6 bases). V lost 5 bases and J 1 base, leaving 20 bases between the germline ends. Germline CDR1 is SQVTM and CDR2 is ANQGSEA. This CDR3 has 16 amino acids. The CDR3 reads CSVLYSPDRPNTEAFF. The CDR3 DNA is TGCAGCGTTTTATACTCTCCCGACAGGCCGAACACTGAAGCTTTCTTT.

V usage is TRBV21-1 and J usage is TRBJ1-3; the DNA was not compared with TRBD1, the D call given in the table. TRBV21-1 is an annotated pseudogene. This CDR3 has 15 amino acids. The chain's CDR3 is CASSLDRVGGNTIYF. The DNA of the CDR3 is TGTGCCAGCAGCCTAGACAGGGTTGGTGGAAACACCATATATTTT.

This chain links TRBV19 with TRBJ1-5; 10 nucleotides agree with TRBD1. Germline loops: CDR1 LNHDA, CDR2 SQIVND (reference sequence). V shed 4 bases and J 1 base; nucleotides not matched to a gene: 10. The CDR3 spans 18 residues. CDR3: CASSTTGGSPVSNQPQHF. In nucleotides, the CDR3 is TGTGCCAGTAGTACGACAGGGGGCAGCCCGGTAAGCAATCAGCCCCAGCATTTT.

The rearrangement joins TRBV7-9 to TRBJ2-7, with D possibly matching TRBD1 (6 bases). V lost 7 bases and J 2 bases, leaving 12 bases between the germline ends. The CDR3 is 13 amino acids. CDR1 and CDR2 (germline): SEHNR, FQNEAQ (reference sequence). CDR3 residues: CASTSTGPYEQYF. Here the CDR3 DNA reads TGTGCCAGCACCTCTACAGGGCCCTACGAGCAGTACTTC. The variable domain in full, with the rest retrieved from reference TRBV7-9 and TRBJ2-7, is DTGVSQNPRHKITKRGQNVTFRCDPISEHNRLYWYRQTLGQGPEFLTYFQNEAQLEKSRLLSDRFSAERPKGSFSTLEIQRTEQGDSAMYLCASTSTGPYEQYFGPGTRLTVT.

The chain links TRBV7-2 to TRBJ2-2; D is perhaps TRBD1 (8 bases). Germline assignment: CDR1 SGHTA and CDR2 FQGNSA. The length of the CDR3 is 15 residues. Trimming shortened V by 4 bases and J by 4 bases, and 13 bases separated the two germline ends. The DNA of the CDR3 is TGTGCCAGCAGCTCACAGGGGGGGGTCACCGGGGAGCTGTTTTTT. It is translated as CASSSQGGVTGELFF.

The gene calls are TRBV29-1 and TRBJ2-6, with D perhaps matching TRBD1 (6 bases). Per the germline V gene, CDR1 is SQVTM and CDR2 is ANQGSEA. This CDR3 region has 14 residues. V was clipped by 4 bases and J by 3 bases, with 10 bases between them. CDR3 DNA sequence: TGCAGCGTTGCAGGCAGGGGTGGGGCCAACGTCCTGACTTTC. This codes for CSVAGRGGANVLTF.

The chain is built from TRBV2 and TRBJ2-1, with 9 bases matching TRBD2. Germline V lookup: CDR1 SNHLY, CDR2 FYNNEI. Trimming took 9 bases from V and 6 from J; bases not matched to a gene: 15. The CDR3 consists of 16 residues. CDR3 protein: CARPVSRAGGSNEQFF. The CDR3 bases are TGTGCCAGACCGGTTTCTCGAGCGGGGGGCAGCAATGAGCAGTTCTTC.

This clone showed up just once. V and J are TRBV9 and TRBJ2-7; D is perhaps TRBD2 (5 bases). Germline lookup yields CDR1 SGDLS and CDR2 YYNGEE. The CDR3 is made up of 13 amino acids. Trimming shortened V by 3 bases and J by 5 bases, and 12 bases separated the two germline ends. The CDR3 is CASSERVGDEQYF. DNA of the CDR3: TGTGCCAGCAGCGAAAGGGTCGGGGACGAGCAGTACTTC.

This chain links TRBV5-4 with TRBJ1-4; weak D call: TRBD1 (6 bases). CDR1 SGHNT and CDR2 YYREEE come from the germline V gene (reference sequence). V gave up 0 bases and J gave up 8 bases, with 17 bases separating them. The CDR3 spans 16 residues. The CDR3 protein is CASSLEQGLSGEKLFF. Here the CDR3 DNA reads TGTGCCAGCAGCTTGGAACAGGGCCTCTCAGGGGAAAAACTGTTTTTT.

The chain carries TRBV5-1 and TRBJ2-7; D remains ambiguous. Trimming removed 0 bases from V and 2 bases from J, with 9 bases in between. This CDR3 has 14 amino acids. Germline assignment: CDR1 SGHRS and CDR2 YFSETQ. CDR3 nucleotides: TGCGCCAGCAGCTTGGAAAGGAGTACCTACGAGCAGTACTTC. Amino acids: CASSLERSTYEQYF. The full variable domain, completed using reference TRBV5-1 and TRBJ2-7, is KAGVTQTPRYLIKTRGQQVTLSCSPISGHRSVSWYQQTPGQGLQFLFEYFSETQRNKGNFPGRFSGRQFSNSRSEMNVSTLELGDSALYLCASSLERSTYEQYFGPGTRLTVT.

V is TRBV4-1 and J is TRBJ2-5; a weak D match, TRBD1 (6 bases). Germline loops: CDR1 MGHRA, CDR2 YSYEKL. V was clipped by 2 bases and J by 0 bases, with 7 bases between them. This CDR3 spans 14 amino acids. This chain's CDR3 is CASSQTGYQETQYF. Here the CDR3 DNA reads TGCGCCAGCAGCCAAACAGGGTACCAAGAGACCCAGTACTTC.

J is TRBJ2-1 and V is TRBV29-1; maybe TRBD2 (6 bases). With 5 bases removed from V and 9 bases from J, the gap between germline ends came to 20 bases. The CDR3 length is 14 residues. Looked up from germline, CDR1 is SQVTM and CDR2 is ANQGSEA. For the CDR3, the DNA is TGCAGCGTTCAGACTCCGGCCGGGGGTGGTGAGCAGTTCTTC. Protein: CSVQTPAGGGEQFF.

The chain has TRBV18 and TRBJ1-6, with D possibly matching TRBD1 (6 bases). This CDR3 is 16 amino acids long. The V end lost 3 bases, the J end lost 6 bases, and 15 bases lay between the germline ends. Per germline, CDR1 KGHSH and CDR2 LQKENI. The CDR3: CASSPLAGRGNSPLHF. CDR3 nucleotides: TGTGCCAGCTCACCGCTGGCCGGCAGGGGTAATTCACCCCTCCACTTT.

DNA of the CDR3: TGTGCCAGCAGCGTCAGGTGGTCTAGCACAGATACGCAGTATTTT. It specifies CASSVRWSSTDTQYF. The chain employs TRBV7-2 and TRBJ2-3; no reliable D call. This CDR3 has 15 residues. Germline CDR1 reads SGHTA; CDR2 reads FQGNSA. Trimming stripped 5 bases from V and 0 bases from J, with 12 bases between. The complete variable domain, with remaining parts taken from reference TRBV7-2 and TRBJ2-3, reads GAGVSQSPSNKVTEKGKDVELRCDPISGHTALYWYRQSLGQGLEFLIYFQGNSAPDKSGLPSDRFSAERTGGSVSTLTIQRTQQEDSAVYLCASSVRWSSTDTQYFGPGTRLTVL.

This clone was counted a few times. V gene TRBV5-1 combines with J gene TRBJ2-1, with 11 positions matching TRBD2. From germline, CDR1 is SGHRS and CDR2 YFSETQ. This CDR3 is built from 14 residues. V dropped 9 bases and J dropped 7; count of bases not matched to a gene: 9. CDR3 nucleotides: TGCGCCACGATGGCTAGCGGGGGGTATAATGAGCAGTTCTTC. Translating gives CATMASGGYNEQFF.

This chain connects TRBV7-4 to TRBJ2-3; 14 bases are shared with TRBD2. Trimming removed 5 bases from V and 1 base from J; junction bases left unmatched: 11. This CDR3 has 19 residues. Germline V gene data show CDR1 as SGHVT and CDR2 as SQSDAQ. CDR3 nucleotides: TGTGCCAGCAGCCACCGACTAGCGGGGGGGCTGGGGGGCACAGATACGCAGTATTTT. Amino acids: CASSHRLAGGLGGTDTQYF.

This clone appeared once. The V and J genes are TRBV19 and TRBJ2-2; 9 positions match TRBD2. Germline V gene lookup returns CDR1 LNHDA and CDR2 SQIVND (reference sequence). V dropped 8 bases and J dropped 7; count of bases not matched to a gene: 8. The CDR3 consists of 14 residues. The CDR3 region is CASSAGGLGGELFF. The CDR3 DNA sequence: TGTGCCAGTTCGGCGGGGGGGCTTGGCGGGGAGCTGTTTTTT. Drawing the rest from reference TRBV19 and TRBJ2-2, the complete variable domain is DGGITQSPKYLFRKEGQNVTLSCEQNLNHDAMYWYRQDPGQGLRLIYYSQIVNDFQKGDIAEGYSVSREKKESFPLTVTSAQKNPTAFYLCASSAGGLGGELFFGEGSRLTVL.

V gene TRBV28 combines with J gene TRBJ1-2, with 7 positions matching TRBD1. The CDR3 totals 14 residues. Germline trimming cut 4 bases from V and 1 base from J; bases unmatched to any gene: 3. From germline, CDR1 is MDHEN and CDR2 SYDVKM. CDR3 loop: CASSSTGLNYGYTF. In DNA form, the CDR3 reads TGTGCCAGCAGTTCGACAGGGCTTAACTATGGCTACACCTTC.

J is TRBJ1-6 and V is TRBV7-9, with 7 bases lining up with TRBD1. The CDR3 has 18 residues. CDR1 and CDR2 (germline): SEHNR, FQNEAQ (reference sequence). Losses at the gene ends were 5 bases for V and 7 bases for J; bases not matched to a gene: 17. The CDR3 bases are TGTGCCAGCAGCGCAGGGCCGACAGGGAGAGGGAAAAATTCACCCCTCCACTTT. Its translation: CASSAGPTGRGKNSPLHF.

The chain employs TRBV6-5 and TRBJ1-2; possible D gene TRBD1, 5 bases. Per the germline V gene, CDR1 is MNHEY and CDR2 is SVGAGI. CDR3 length: 13 residues. V lost 7 bases and J lost 3, with 12 bases in between. CDR3 DNA: TGTGCCAGCACTCCCGGACACCACTATGGCTACACCTTC. This translates into CASTPGHHYGYTF.